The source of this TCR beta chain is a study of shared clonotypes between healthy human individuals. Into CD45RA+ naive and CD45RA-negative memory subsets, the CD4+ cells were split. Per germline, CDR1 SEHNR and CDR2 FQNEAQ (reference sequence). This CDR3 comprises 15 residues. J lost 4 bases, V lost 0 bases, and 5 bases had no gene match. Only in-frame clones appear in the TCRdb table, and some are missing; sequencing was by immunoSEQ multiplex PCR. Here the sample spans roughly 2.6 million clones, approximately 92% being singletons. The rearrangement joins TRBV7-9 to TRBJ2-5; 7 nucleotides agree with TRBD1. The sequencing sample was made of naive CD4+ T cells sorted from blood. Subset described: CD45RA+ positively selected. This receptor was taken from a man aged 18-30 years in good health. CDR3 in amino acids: CASSLAGTVIETQYF. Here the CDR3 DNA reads TGTGCCAGCAGCTTAGCGGGGACAGTCATAGAGACCCAGTACTTC.